The next 11 T cell receptor beta chains were all read from a single sample in a study of blood T cell repertoires in COVID-19. Using immunoSEQ multiplex PCR, the repertoire was profiled, and TCRdb retains in-frame clones only, with some absent. The sample lists more than 200,000 clones, roughly 86% occurring once. The specimen was PBMCs or T cells enriched from blood (not recorded which). All receptors come from a woman in her fifties or sixties who had recovered from COVID-19.

This chain uses TRBV5-5 with TRBJ2-2; maybe TRBD2 (5 bases). In germline, CDR1 is SGHKS, CDR2 YYEKEE (reference sequence). V lost 4 bases, J lost 4 bases, and 8 bases lay in between. The CDR3 runs to 13 residues. CDR3 sequence reads: CASSVDSTGELFF. CDR3 bases: TGTGCCAGCAGCGTGGACTCCACCGGGGAGCTGTTTTTT.

This clone has just one count. The chain has TRBV19 and TRBJ1-2, with D unclear. Germline V lookup: CDR1 LNHDA, CDR2 SQIVND (reference sequence). This CDR3 region has 14 residues. V was clipped by 1 base and J by 4 bases, with 10 bases between them. DNA for the CDR3: TGTGCCAGTAGTATAGCCGCGGGTGCCTATGGCTACACCTTC. As protein: CASSIAAGAYGYTF.

The chain couples TRBV7-2 to TRBJ1-2; 7 bases match TRBD1. The CDR3 runs 13 residues. Germline V gives CDR1 SGHTA, CDR2 FQGNSA. Trimming at V came to 5 bases and at J to 7 bases, leaving 7 bases not matched to a gene. CDR3 residues: CASSLTTGFGYTF. DNA for the CDR3: TGTGCCAGCAGCCTAACGACAGGGTTTGGCTACACCTTC.

This clone was seen a handful of times. The CDR3 coding sequence is TGTGCCAGCAGTGAGCGGGACGCATTTTTGGGCTACACCTTC. Protein product: CASSERDAFLGYTF. The chain uses TRBV6-1 and TRBJ1-2, with D possibly being TRBD1 (5 bases). CDR3 length: 14 residues. Per the germline V gene, CDR1 is MNHNS and CDR2 is SASEGT. Trimming took off 3 bases at V and 8 bases at J, with 16 bases between the two ends.

V and J are TRBV6-5 and TRBJ2-5; D is perhaps TRBD1 (5 bases). Per the germline V gene, CDR1 is MNHEY and CDR2 is SVGAGI. V lost 7 bases and J lost 2, with 11 bases in between. The CDR3 has 13 amino acids. Here the CDR3 DNA reads TGTGCCAGCAATCGTTCAGGGCAAGAGACCCAGTACTTC. Its protein is CASNRSGQETQYF.

The V call is TRBV11-2, the J call TRBJ2-2; no firm D call. CDR1 and CDR2 from the germline V gene are SGHAT and FQNNGV. The CDR3 totals 12 residues. With 5 bases removed from V and 7 bases from J, the gap between germline ends came to 8 bases. The CDR3 loop is CASSLHIGELFF. CDR3 nucleotides: TGTGCCAGCAGCCTTCACATCGGGGAGCTGTTTTTT.

The chain employs TRBV19 and TRBJ1-2; maybe TRBD1 (6 bases). V gave up 7 bases and J gave up 2 bases, with 14 bases separating them. Germline V lookup: CDR1 LNHDA, CDR2 SQIVND (reference sequence). This CDR3 has 14 amino acids. Written as DNA, the CDR3 is TGTGCCAGTAACCCAACAGGGTCGAACTATGGCTACACCTTC. The encoded protein is CASNPTGSNYGYTF.

V gene TRBV28 combines with J gene TRBJ2-2; no clear D. V was cut by 6 bases and J by 4 bases, with 6 bases left in between. Germline assignment: CDR1 MDHEN and CDR2 SYDVKM. This CDR3 spans 12 amino acids. The CDR3 DNA is TGTGCCAGCAGGGAGTCCACCGGGGAGCTGTTTTTT. Its translation: CASRESTGELFF.

The V and J genes are TRBV6-6 and TRBJ1-6, with D possibly being TRBD1 (6 bases). The germline V and J ends were trimmed by 6 bases and 9 bases, with 33 bases remaining between them. Germline lookup yields CDR1 MNHNY and CDR2 SVGAGI (reference sequence). CDR3 length equals 20 residues. CDR3 protein: CASSRHLKSSGTGRASPLHF. The CDR3 nucleotides are TGTGCCAGCAGCCGCCACCTTAAATCGTCGGGTACAGGGAGAGCTTCACCCCTCCACTTT.

V usage is TRBV7-3 and J usage is TRBJ2-1, with a weak D call TRBD1 (5 bases). V shed 2 bases and J shed 8 bases, with 16 bases lying between them. The CDR3 has 15 residues. Germline V gene sequence: CDR1 SGHTA, CDR2 FQGTGA. The CDR3 region is CASSLFLRADDEQFF. CDR3 bases: TGTGCCAGCAGCTTATTTCTCAGGGCTGACGATGAGCAGTTCTTC.

The chain couples TRBV7-9 to TRBJ1-4; weak D call: TRBD1 (6 bases). Germline loops: CDR1 SEHNR, CDR2 FQNEAQ (reference sequence). Between the trimmed V and J ends, which lost 5 bases and 2 bases, there was a span of 9 bases. The CDR3 totals 14 residues. For the CDR3, the DNA is TGTGCCAGCAGCCGGACAGCGACTAATGAAAAACTGTTTTTT. It translates to CASSRTATNEKLFF.